The 3 T cell receptor beta chains reported below all come from one sample, sequenced in a study of blood T cells in healthy people across ages. Sample-barcoded 5' priming and a J-beta primer mix drove a second PCR of roughly 6 to 12 cycles. MiXCR was run by TCRdb on the 5' RACE reads, yielding one entry per CDR3 protein. The table shows around 870,000 distinct CDR3 sequences, with more than 25% occurring only once. The source material was blood. The receptor set was obtained from a woman aged 80 or over in good health.

Notes on this clonotype: Just one base apart from a much larger clone, this may be a read error. The V call is TRBV20-1, the J call TRBJ2-3, with 12 bases matching TRBD2. After removal of 7 bases from V and 2 bases from J, the junction contained 10 bases not matched to a gene. The CDR3 has 16 amino acids. The V gene's germline CDR1 is DFQATT and CDR2 SNEGSKA (reference sequence). In DNA form, the CDR3 reads TGCAGTGTCGCGAGGGCTAGCGGGAGGGACACAGATACGCAGTATTTT. Encoded protein: CSVARASGRDTDTQYF.

In this sample, this clonotype turned up many times. This chain joins TRBV18 and TRBJ2-1; the D gene is possibly TRBD2 (6 bases). Germline CDR1 and CDR2: KGHSH and LQKENI. This CDR3 has 13 residues. The ends were cut back, 4 bases at V and 8 bases at J, with 12 bases in the middle. The CDR3: CASSQQEGDEQFF. The CDR3 nucleotides are TGTGCCAGCTCACAACAGGAGGGCGATGAGCAGTTCTTC.

CDR3 residues: CSATAVSYNEQFF. The CDR3 DNA reads TGCAGTGCTACGGCGGTCTCCTACAATGAGCAGTTCTTC. The J gene is TRBJ2-1, the V gene TRBV20-1; unclear D gene. Trimming shortened V by 4 bases and J by 0 bases, and 7 bases separated the two germline ends. Germline CDR1 reads DFQATT; CDR2 reads SNEGSKA (reference sequence). CDR3 length: 13 residues.